This T cell receptor beta chain was found in a study of beta chain features in type 1 diabetes. Study in general: Across the samples, about 110,000,000 sorted cells were examined in total. Study-wide findings and caveats: Among patients with Type 1 diabetes, TCRB CDR3s were moderately but significantly shorter in every one of the four CD4+ subsets. The question of HLA type influencing TCRB rearrangement was one that remained unresolved here. Patients' naive, central memory and regulatory TCRB repertoires appeared more alike than those of healthy donors.

Sequenced material consisted of expressed TCRB transcripts (all of the isolated RNA was reverse transcribed). Measured with immunoSEQ multiplex PCR; TCRdb has only the in-frame clones, and not every one. The sample holds around 280,000 clones, roughly 15% seen once. The CDR3 has 14 amino acids. The V gene's germline CDR1 is SNHLY and CDR2 FYNNEI. Trimming removed 7 bases from V and 2 bases from J, with 12 bases in between. Notes on this clone: No antigen is known for it.

The clonotype comes from a young man with type 1 diabetes. The chain recombines TRBV2 with TRBJ1-5; D is possibly TRBD1 (5 bases). Sequencing used naive CD4+ T cells from blood. The CDR3 DNA sequence: TGTGCCAGCAAAACGGGGGGAGGCAATCAGCCCCAGCATTTT. It yields the protein CASKTGGGNQPQHF.